The source of this T cell receptor beta chain is a study of early T cells in non-severe SARS-CoV-2 infection. Study summary: Unpaired chains resulted from sequencing bulk RNA of unsorted whole blood. Study observations and caveats: Comparison of clonotypes with VDJdb favored anti-spike CD8 responses while missing private and CD4 specificities.

This CDR3 has 15 residues. Trimming removed 6 bases from V and 6 bases from J, with 18 bases in between. Germline V gives CDR1 KGHSH, CDR2 LQKENI. The sample holds many counts of this clonotype. Its antigen is unknown. Unique molecular identifiers (one per individual cDNA molecule) were attached. TCRdb reanalysed the 5' RACE reads using MiXCR and keeps one entry per CDR3 protein. The table includes approximately 20,000 distinct CDR3 sequences, roughly 4.7% detected once. The sequence was obtained from an adult who was a healthcare worker with PCR-confirmed SARS-CoV-2 infection or an uninfected control (not recorded which). The sequencing input was whole blood. The chain carries TRBV18 and TRBJ1-3; possibly TRBD1 for D (5 bases). CDR3 in amino acids: CASSPYRGDENTIYF. CDR3 nucleotide sequence: TGTGCCAGCTCGCCCTATAGGGGTGATGAAAACACCATATATTTT.